This passage covers 16 T cell receptor beta chains from one sample sequenced in a study of Graves' ophthalmopathy and Graves' hyperthyroidism. Amplified material comprised TCR beta CDR3 regions derived from RNA transcripts. First-round RT-PCR employed HTBI primers, with a second-round multiplex PCR after it. TCRdb re-analysed the multiplex PCR reads in MiXCR, keeping a single row per CDR3 protein. The sample contains hundreds of thousands of distinct CDR3 sequences, 22% of which appear only once. Input material: peripheral blood. These receptor sequences come from a woman aged 18-30 years with stable Graves' hyperthyroidism. Some clones in this sample may be carry-over from other donors' samples.

V gene TRBV28 combines with J gene TRBJ2-2, with D maybe TRBD2 (6 bases). Germline loops: CDR1 MDHEN, CDR2 SYDVKM. Trimming removed 2 bases at V and 0 bases at J, with 16 bases between. This CDR3 contains 18 residues. In DNA form, the CDR3 reads TGTGCCAGCAGTTTAGGGGCTTGGAGGGCGTCGAACACCGGGGAGCTGTTTTTT. Its translation is CASSLGAWRASNTGELFF.

This clonotype was seen many times. The chain joins TRBV19 to TRBJ2-5; D unresolved. Germline assignment: CDR1 LNHDA and CDR2 SQIVND (reference sequence). Between the trimmed V and J ends, which lost 3 bases and 3 bases, there was a span of 14 bases. This CDR3 comprises 15 residues. This chain's CDR3 is CASSISGEGKETQYF. In DNA form, the CDR3 reads TGTGCCAGTAGTATCTCTGGGGAAGGCAAAGAGACCCAGTACTTC.

The chain recombines TRBV4-1 with TRBJ2-7; D is tentatively TRBD1 or TRBD2 (5 bases each). Germline V gives CDR1 MGHRA, CDR2 YSYEKL. The CDR3 has 15 amino acids. CDR3 nucleotides: TGCGCCAGCAGGAGGGGCCAGTTTGCCTCCTACGAGCAGTGGGTG. Translation: CASRRGQFASYEQWV.

This clonotype came up a few times. This chain connects TRBV4-1 to TRBJ2-2; 7 bases map to TRBD2. V lost 1 base, J lost 7 bases, and 6 bases stayed unmatched. Germline V CDR1 and CDR2: MGHRA, YSYEKL. The CDR3 has 15 amino acids. The CDR3 sequence is CASSQGRLAGGELFF. CDR3 in DNA: TGCGCCAGCAGCCAAGGCCGACTAGCCGGCGGGGAGCTGTTTTTT.

The table lists this clonotype with a few counts. One base away lies a much larger clone, so this may be a sequencing read error. The chain carries TRBV20-1 and TRBJ2-7, with D maybe TRBD2 (5 bases). CDR1 DFQATT and CDR2 SNEGSKA come from the germline V gene (reference sequence). Trimming removed 0 bases from V and 0 bases from J, with 12 bases in between. The CDR3 loop spans 15 amino acids. The CDR3 protein is CSARDPREHSYEQYF. CDR3 nucleotide sequence: TGCAGTGCTAGAGATCCGAGGGAGCACTCCTACGAGCAGTACTTC.

The chain couples TRBV24-1 to TRBJ2-7; possible D gene TRBD2, 6 bases. Trimming stripped 4 bases from V and 2 bases from J, with 14 bases between. This CDR3 has 15 amino acids. Germline lookup yields CDR1 KGHDR and CDR2 SFDVKD. The CDR3 DNA sequence: TGTGCCACCAGTGAACTCGGGACGGGGGCCTACGAGCAGTACTTC. The encoded protein is CATSELGTGAYEQYF.

This clonotype was counted many times. The V and J genes are TRBV12-3 or TRBV12-4 and TRBJ1-2, with D perhaps TRBD1 (5 bases). The CDR3 contains 14 residues. The V end was cut by 1 base, the J end by 4 bases, with 10 bases between. The DNA of the CDR3 is TGTGCCAGCAGTTTAGATTACGGGGGCTATGGCTACACCTTC. It translates to CASSLDYGGYGYTF.

The V call is TRBV2, the J call TRBJ1-1; D is possibly TRBD1 (5 bases). The CDR3 sequence is 17 residues long. Per the germline V gene, CDR1 is SNHLY and CDR2 is FYNNEI. V lost 2 bases and J lost 1, with 17 bases in between. CDR3 region: CASSEQRGLGGNTEAFF. As DNA, the CDR3 is TGTGCCAGCAGTGAACAAAGGGGATTGGGGGGGAACACTGAAGCTTTCTTT.

On this clonotype: As the CDR3 is not closed by the conserved phenylalanine or tryptophan, this likely results from a read error. Because the CDR3's place on the DNA is in doubt, the DNA is left out and the CDR3 is given as listed by TCRdb. The chain joins TRBV7-8 to TRBJ2-5; TRBD2, the D gene given by the table, was not confirmed from the DNA. The CDR3 spans 12 amino acids, including both terminal residues. CDR1 SGHVS and CDR2 FQNEAQ come from the germline V gene. This chain's CDR3 is CASSPNQMPSSI.

The V and J genes are TRBV15 and TRBJ1-2; D possibly corresponds to TRBD1 (6 bases). The CDR3 consists of 15 residues. V shed 5 bases and J shed 0 bases, with 13 bases lying between them. Germline V gene data show CDR1 as LNHNV and CDR2 as YYDKDF (reference sequence). The CDR3 DNA follows: TGTGCCACCAGCGGGTCACAGGGCACTAACTATGGCTACACCTTC. Amino acid sequence: CATSGSQGTNYGYTF.

V usage is TRBV10-1 and J usage is TRBJ2-2; 7 bases agree with TRBD1. After removal of 4 bases from V and 0 bases from J, the junction contained 11 bases not matched to a gene. Germline values: CDR1 WNHNN, CDR2 SYGVQD (reference sequence). The CDR3 runs to 18 residues. The CDR3 bases are TGCGCCAGCAGTGCGATCAGGACAGGCGGAACGAACACCGGGGAGCTGTTTTTT. This encodes CASSAIRTGGTNTGELFF.

This clonotype was counted ten times or more. This chain links TRBV28 with TRBJ2-7; 12 bases match TRBD2. The CDR3 has 15 residues. V was clipped by 5 bases and J by 4 bases; unmatched bases: 6. Germline V gene sequence: CDR1 MDHEN, CDR2 SYDVKM. CDR3 sequence (DNA): TGTGCCAGCAGTAGGTACCTAGCGGGAGGGTACGAGCAGTACTTC. It yields the protein CASSRYLAGGYEQYF.

The table lists this clonotype with a count of one. The chain uses TRBV28 and TRBJ2-7, with no clear D. The germline V gene has CDR1 MDHEN and CDR2 SYDVKM. The ends were cut back, 6 bases at V and 6 bases at J, with 18 bases in the middle. The CDR3 loop spans 14 amino acids. As DNA, the CDR3 is TGTGCCAGCAGCCTGGGTATACAAGTCTCCGAGCAGTACTTC. This translates into CASSLGIQVSEQYF. The whole variable domain, filled in from reference TRBV28 and TRBJ2-7, reads DVKVTQSSRYLVKRTGEKVFLECVQDMDHENMFWYRQDPGLGLRLIYFSYDVKMKEKGDIPEGYSVSREKKERFSLILESASTNQTSMYLCASSLGIQVSEQYFGPGTRLTVT.

This clonotype was seen repeatedly, ten times or more. This chain's CDR3 is CASSVEGTEETQYF. The CDR3 coding sequence is TGTGCCAGCAGCGTGGAGGGCACGGAGGAGACCCAGTACTTC. This rearrangement joins TRBV9 to TRBJ2-5; D may be TRBD2 (6 bases). This CDR3 is 14 amino acids long. Trimming removed 2 bases from V and 5 bases from J, with 13 bases in between. Germline V gene lookup returns CDR1 SGDLS and CDR2 YYNGEE.

The table lists this clonotype with a few counts. This sequence joins TRBV5-1 and TRBJ2-5; D is undetermined. V lost 2 bases, J lost 3 bases, and 20 bases lay in between. The CDR3 is made up of 17 amino acids. Germline V gene sequence: CDR1 SGHRS, CDR2 YFSETQ. As DNA, the CDR3 is TGCGCCAGCAGCTTTGATACTGAGACCTACGAGGAAGAGACCCAGTACTTC. It codes for CASSFDTETYEEETQYF. Combining the CDR3 with reference TRBV5-1 and TRBJ2-5 gives the whole variable domain KAGVTQTPRYLIKTRGQQVTLSCSPISGHRSVSWYQQTPGQGLQFLFEYFSETQRNKGNFPGRFSGRQFSNSRSEMNVSTLELGDSALYLCASSFDTETYEEETQYFGPGTRLLVL.

This clonotype appeared many times. This chain links TRBV2 with TRBJ2-5; a weak D match, TRBD1 (6 bases). Germline V gives CDR1 SNHLY, CDR2 FYNNEI. With 6 bases removed from V and 3 bases from J, the gap between germline ends came to 14 bases. The CDR3 has 14 residues. The CDR3 region has the DNA TGTGCCAGCAGGGTACAGGGTGGCGAAGAGACCCAGTACTTC. Translation gives CASRVQGGEETQYF.